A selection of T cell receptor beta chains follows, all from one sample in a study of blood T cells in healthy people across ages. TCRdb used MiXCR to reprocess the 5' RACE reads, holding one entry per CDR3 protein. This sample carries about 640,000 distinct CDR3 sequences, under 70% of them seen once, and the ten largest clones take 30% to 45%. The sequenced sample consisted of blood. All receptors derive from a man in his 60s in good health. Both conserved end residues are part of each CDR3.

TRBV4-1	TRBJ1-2	CASSQDRAGQGDYGYTF
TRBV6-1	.	CASRGDSAETQYF
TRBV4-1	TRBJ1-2	CASSQGRGTSNYGYTF
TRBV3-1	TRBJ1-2	CASSQGTGQGYTF
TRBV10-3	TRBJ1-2	CAISESIANYGYTF
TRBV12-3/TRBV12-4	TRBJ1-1	CASSFFANTEAFF
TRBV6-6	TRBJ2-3	CASSYGVAGTDTQYF
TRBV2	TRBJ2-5	CASTQRSRRAGVPARGETQYF
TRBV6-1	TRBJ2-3	CASSEGRWDTQYF
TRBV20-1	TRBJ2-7	CSATPRNSEQYF
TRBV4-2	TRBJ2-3	CASSQEGHGTDTQYF
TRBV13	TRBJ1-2	CASSPTNYGYTF
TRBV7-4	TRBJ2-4	CATQEGSGNIQYF
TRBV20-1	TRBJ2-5	CSARGSAETQYF
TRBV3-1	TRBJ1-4	CASSLGDNRGGEKLFF
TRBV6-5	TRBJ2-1	CASNLAGGDEQFF
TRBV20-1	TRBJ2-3	CSVLPSSRGTDTQYF
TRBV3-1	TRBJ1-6	CASSQGQGTSGSPLHF
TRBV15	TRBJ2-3	CATSRGDRDTDTQYF
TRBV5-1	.	CASASSSGGLLGEQYF
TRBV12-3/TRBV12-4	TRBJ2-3	CASSWDRASADTQYF
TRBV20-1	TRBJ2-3	CSASPTSGGADTQYF
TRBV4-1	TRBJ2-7	CASSQGWTGRAEQYF
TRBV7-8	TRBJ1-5	CASSRDRAQPQHF
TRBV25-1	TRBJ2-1	CASMGYNEQFF
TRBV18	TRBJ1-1	CASSPRANTEAFF
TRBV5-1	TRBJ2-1	CASSYLLAGGYDEQFF
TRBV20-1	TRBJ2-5	CSLTPGLAQETQYF
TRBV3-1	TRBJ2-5	CASSQPERTGGEETQYF
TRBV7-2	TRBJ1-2	CASSLASYGGDYGYTF
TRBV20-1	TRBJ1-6	CSARGQSSYNSPLHF
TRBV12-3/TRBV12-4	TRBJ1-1	CASRDNRNTEAFF
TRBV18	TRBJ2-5	CASSPLEAGLETQYF
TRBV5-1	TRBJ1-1	CASSSQLNTEAFF
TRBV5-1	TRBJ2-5	CASGGGDGETQYF
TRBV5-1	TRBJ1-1	CASSYSGTQSTEAFF
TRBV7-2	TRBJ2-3	CASSRSGVRTNTQYF
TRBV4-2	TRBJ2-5	CASSPNVIAGGQETQYF
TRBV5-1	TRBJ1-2	CASSLPGQNYGYTF
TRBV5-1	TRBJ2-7	CASSWETAYEQYF
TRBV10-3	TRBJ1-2	CATAEVVNYGYTF
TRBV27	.	CASRLAGVEETQYF
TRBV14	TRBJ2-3	CASSQSADTQYF
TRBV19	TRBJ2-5	CASSARLNLSQETQYF
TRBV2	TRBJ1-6	CASSDWTGGWNSPLHF
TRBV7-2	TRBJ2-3	CASSLTSGGTDTQYF
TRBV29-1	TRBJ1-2	CSVEDLRAYGYTF
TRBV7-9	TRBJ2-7	CASSFEVSYEQYF
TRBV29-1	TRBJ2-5	CSAKPGGQETQYF
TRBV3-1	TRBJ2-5	CASSHSPQGTYQETQYF
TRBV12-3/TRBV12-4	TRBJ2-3	CASSRGLVTDTQYF
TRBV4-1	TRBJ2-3	CASSQTSGGPTDTQYF
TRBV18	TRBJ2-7	CASSPTSTYEQYF
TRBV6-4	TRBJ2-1	CATKVSGGYNEQFF